This T cell receptor beta chain was recorded in a study of blood T cell repertoires in COVID-19. This CDR3 has 15 amino acids. Trimming cost V 1 base and J 4 bases, with 12 bases left between them. Germline-derived CDR1 and CDR2 are SGHTA and FQGTGA. Original data processing: Estimation of nucleated cell counts relied on the amplification of reference gene primers. The protocol was immunoSEQ multiplex PCR, while the TCRdb copy is restricted to in-frame clones and leaves out a portion. D and trimming come from the DNA, and the V and J calls and clone size come from that table. The sample records approximately 150,000 clones, about 80% being singletons.

The rearrangement joins TRBV7-3 to TRBJ2-3; possibly TRBD2 for D (5 bases). The sequencing sample was made of PBMCs or T cells enriched from blood (not recorded which). This sequence originates from a man in his forties with acute COVID-19. The CDR3 reads CASSLSTSGADTQYF. In nucleotides, the CDR3 is TGTGCCAGCAGCTTAAGTACGTCCGGGGCAGATACGCAGTATTTT.